This T cell receptor beta chain derives from a study of T cells in localized non-small cell lung cancer. On this clone itself: Antigen: not known.

The CDR3 has 13 residues. Germline V gene lookup returns CDR1 LNHDA and CDR2 SQIVND (reference sequence). V shed 7 bases and J shed 4 bases, with 11 bases lying between them. Study-wide findings and caveats: Increased T cell density in blood showed an association with longer overall survival. A median of approximately 57 clones ranked among the top 100 in tumor appeared in adjacent lung. Uninvolved adjacent lung had higher T cell clonality than tumor and all other tissues.

Produced via immunoSEQ multiplex PCR; TCRdb's table is partial and in-frame only. Of under 35,000 clones in the sample, about four fifths were seen once. Specimen: peripheral blood, collected before any cancer treatment. This chain uses TRBV19 with TRBJ1-5, with D uncertain. The sequence derives from a male donor aged 60 or over with stage III squamous cell lung carcinoma. The CDR3 DNA reads TGTGCCAGTACAGGCAGCCTGAATCAGCCCCAGCATTTT. The encoded protein is CASTGSLNQPQHF.